This T cell receptor beta chain was retrieved from a study of regulatory and conventional T cells in RAG deficiency. Points on this clone: Its antigen remains unidentified.

Blood CD4+ CD25-low CD127-high conventional T cells supplied the genomic DNA template. CDR1 and CDR2 from the germline V gene are SGHDN and FVKESK. There are 15 residues in the CDR3. Trimming took 4 bases from V and 0 from J; bases not matched to a gene: 5. Study-wide results and limits: Omenn syndrome and CID/AS patients had 80 to 100-fold fewer unique Treg TCR beta sequences, versus around 9.8-fold elsewhere.

Profiled with immunoSEQ multiplex PCR; TCRdb holds only in-frame clones, not every one. The table lists 25,000 to 35,000 clones, nearly 95% of them singletons. These data are also associated with another study on regulatory T cells. From that paper: Amplification used 52 TRBV primers and 13 TRBJ primers.

This sequence was found in a human donor in good health. The V and J genes are TRBV14 and TRBJ1-1, with TRBD1 identical over 7 bases. The sample consisted of CD25- CD4+ T cells sorted from blood. The CDR3 loop is CASSPLQGMNTEAFF. DNA of the CDR3: TGTGCCAGCAGCCCGTTACAGGGGATGAACACTGAAGCTTTCTTT. Together with reference TRBV14 and TRBJ1-1, the CDR3 gives the full variable domain: EAGVTQFPSHSVIEKGQTVTLRCDPISGHDNLYWYRRVMGKEIKFLLHFVKESKQDESGMPNNRFLAERTGGTYSTLKVQPAELEDSGVYFCASSPLQGMNTEAFFGQGTRLTVV.